Listed below are T cell receptor beta chains from one sample, sequenced in a study of cytomegalovirus exposure and HLA in healthy donors. Clones were read by immunoSEQ multiplex PCR, and TCRdb kept only the in-frame ones, dropping some. The repertoire holds approximately 82,000 clones, with 78% as singletons. The sample comprised PBMCs. Source of these receptors: a man aged 35 to 55 in good health and CMV-seronegative. CDR3s include the opening cysteine and the closing phenylalanine or tryptophan. The D gene is left open where the match is weak. Size values are once, few and many counts, or a class for expanded clones, and some rows have none.

size,J,V,D,CDR3,DNA
NA,TRBJ2-1,TRBV19,TRBD1,CASSIITGQGYNEQFF,TGTGCCAGTAGTATAATTACGGGACAGGGGTACAATGAGCAGTTCTTC
NA,TRBJ2-5,TRBV11-3,NA,CASSLVGGLRETQYF,TGTGCCAGCAGCTTAGTCGGCGGGCTGCGAGAGACCCAGTACTTC
NA,TRBJ1-1,TRBV5-4,NA,CASKGGGAGETEAFF,TGTGCCAGCAAGGGGGGGGGCGCAGGCGAGACTGAAGCTTTCTTT
NA,TRBJ1-4,TRBV9,TRBD1,CASGTGMFDEKLFF,TGTGCCAGCGGGACAGGGATGTTTGATGAAAAACTGTTTTTT
NA,TRBJ2-3,TRBV5-1,NA,CASSHLGGTDTQYF,TGCGCCAGCAGTCATCTCGGGGGCACAGATACGCAGTATTTT
NA,TRBJ2-7,TRBV9,TRBD1,CASSAGQGTSGYEQYF,TGTGCCAGCAGCGCTGGACAGGGGACTTCTGGCTACGAGCAGTACTTC
NA,TRBJ2-1,TRBV5-1,NA,CASSLVVRDEQFF,TGCGCCAGCAGCTTGGTTGTTCGCGATGAGCAGTTCTTC
NA,TRBJ1-1,TRBV28,NA,CASSLPGQPGSRDFF,TGTGCCAGCAGTTTACCCGGGCAGCCGGGGTCAAGAGATTTCTTT
NA,TRBJ2-1,TRBV6-4,TRBD1,CASSLGQGLNNEQFF,TGTGCCAGCAGTCTAGGACAGGGGTTAAACAATGAGCAGTTCTTC
NA,TRBJ2-1,TRBV5-1,TRBD2,CASRMGLALYNEQFF,TGCGCCAGCAGGATGGGACTAGCGCTGTACAATGAGCAGTTCTTC
NA,TRBJ2-1,TRBV28,TRBD1,CASSPTGVIYNEQFF,TGTGCCAGCAGTCCAACAGGGGTGATCTACAATGAGCAGTTCTTC
NA,TRBJ2-1,TRBV14,NA,CASSAPWGQYNEQFF,TGTGCCAGCAGCGCTCCTTGGGGGCAATACAATGAGCAGTTCTTC
NA,TRBJ2-3,TRBV5-1,TRBD1,CASSRTGSYTDTQYF,TGCGCCAGCAGCAGGACAGGGAGTTACACAGATACGCAGTATTTT
NA,TRBJ2-7,TRBV7-3,TRBD1,CASSLGTGLSYEQYF,TGTGCCAGCAGCTTAGGGACAGGGCTATCCTACGAGCAGTACTTC
NA,TRBJ2-7,TRBV2,NA,CASMPGTAGYEQYF,TGTGCCAGCATGCCCGGGACAGCGGGTTACGAGCAGTACTTC
NA,TRBJ2-6,TRBV7-8,TRBD1,CASTLNRGLTGANVLTF,TGTGCCAGCACCCTAAACAGGGGGTTAACTGGGGCCAACGTCCTGACTTTC
NA,TRBJ2-3,TRBV6-1,TRBD1,CASSPEDRGTQYF,TGTGCCAGCAGTCCCGAGGACAGGGGTACGCAGTATTTT
once,TRBJ1-1,TRBV6-5,NA,CASKGVNTEAFF,TGTGCCTCCAAAGGGGTGAACACTGAAGCTTTCTTT
NA,TRBJ2-5,TRBV7-9,TRBD1,CASSTGTEETQYF,TGTGCCAGCAGCACCGGGACAGAAGAGACCCAGTACTTC
NA,TRBJ1-4,TRBV7-8,TRBD1,CASRPGTGVLEKLFF,TGTGCCAGCAGACCCGGGACAGGGGTTTTGGAAAAACTGTTTTTT
NA,TRBJ2-1,TRBV6-1,NA,CASSEVGGANEQFF,TGTGCCAGCAGTGAAGTGGGAGGCGCGAATGAGCAGTTCTTC
NA,TRBJ2-7,TRBV15,NA,CATSRVGSDYEQYF,TGTGCCACCAGCAGAGTGGGGAGCGACTACGAGCAGTACTTC
once,TRBJ1-2,TRBV19,TRBD1,CASSTGGAWYGYTF,TGTGCCAGTAGTACAGGGGGCGCTTGGTATGGCTACACCTTC
NA,TRBJ2-7,TRBV18,TRBD1,CASSISGTGDYEQYF,TGTGCCAGCTCGATTTCCGGGACAGGGGACTACGAGCAGTACTTC
NA,TRBJ2-5,TRBV18,NA,CASSLSDPQETQYF,TGTGCCAGCTCACTTAGCGATCCTCAAGAGACCCAGTACTTC
NA,TRBJ1-1,TRBV7-2,TRBD1,CASSLGQGAVEAFF,TGTGCCAGCAGCTTAGGCCAGGGGGCGGTTGAAGCTTTCTTT